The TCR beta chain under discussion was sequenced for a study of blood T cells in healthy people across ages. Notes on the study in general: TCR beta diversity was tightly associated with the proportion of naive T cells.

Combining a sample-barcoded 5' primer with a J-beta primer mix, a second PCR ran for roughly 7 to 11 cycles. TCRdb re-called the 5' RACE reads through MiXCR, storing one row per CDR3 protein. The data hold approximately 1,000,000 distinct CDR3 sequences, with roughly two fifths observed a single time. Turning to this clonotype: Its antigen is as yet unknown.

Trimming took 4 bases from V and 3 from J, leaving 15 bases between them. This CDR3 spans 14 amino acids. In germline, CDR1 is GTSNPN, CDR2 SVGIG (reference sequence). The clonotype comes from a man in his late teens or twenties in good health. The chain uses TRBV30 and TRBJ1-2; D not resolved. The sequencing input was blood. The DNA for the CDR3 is TGTGCCTGGAACCCTCGCTGGGCGGACTATGGCTACACCTTC. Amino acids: CAWNPRWADYGYTF.